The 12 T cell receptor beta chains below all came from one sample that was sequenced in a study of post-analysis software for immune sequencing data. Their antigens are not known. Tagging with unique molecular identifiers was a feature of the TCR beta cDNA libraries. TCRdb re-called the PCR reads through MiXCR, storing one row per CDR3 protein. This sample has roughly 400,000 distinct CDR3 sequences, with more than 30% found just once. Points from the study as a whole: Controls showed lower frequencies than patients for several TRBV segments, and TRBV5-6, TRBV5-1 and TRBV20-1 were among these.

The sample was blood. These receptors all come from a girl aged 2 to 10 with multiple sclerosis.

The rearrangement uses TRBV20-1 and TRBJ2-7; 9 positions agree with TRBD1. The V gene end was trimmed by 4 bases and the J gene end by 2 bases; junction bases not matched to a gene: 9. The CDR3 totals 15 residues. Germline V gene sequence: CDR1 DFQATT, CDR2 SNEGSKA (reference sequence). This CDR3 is CSAKQAGTGTYEQYF. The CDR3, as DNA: TGCAGTGCTAAACAAGCCGGGACAGGGACCTACGAGCAGTACTTC.

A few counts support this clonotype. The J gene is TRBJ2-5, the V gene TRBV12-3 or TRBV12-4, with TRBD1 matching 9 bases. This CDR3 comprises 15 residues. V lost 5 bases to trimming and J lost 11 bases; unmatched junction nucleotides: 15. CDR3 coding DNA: TGTGCCAGCAGTCCGGGGACAGGGAGATACGTAGAGCAGTACTTC. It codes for CASSPGTGRYVEQYF.

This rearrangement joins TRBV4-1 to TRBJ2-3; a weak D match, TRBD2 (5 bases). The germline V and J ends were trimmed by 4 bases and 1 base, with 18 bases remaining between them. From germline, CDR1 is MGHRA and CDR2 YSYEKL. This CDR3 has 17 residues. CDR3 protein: CASSPRGLFGGTDTQYF. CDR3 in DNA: TGCGCCAGCAGCCCCCGAGGGCTCTTTGGGGGCACAGATACGCAGTATTTT.

CDR3 sequence (DNA): TGTGCCAGCAGCTTAGACGGGCTAGCCACCCTTTTTTACGAGCAGTACTTC. It is translated as CASSLDGLATLFYEQYF. This chain links TRBV11-2 with TRBJ2-7; a weak D match, TRBD2 (5 bases). The CDR3 is 17 residues long. Germline V lookup: CDR1 SGHAT, CDR2 FQNNGV. V lost 0 bases, J lost 4 bases, and 19 bases lay in between. Complete variable domain (other parts from reference TRBV11-2 and TRBJ2-7): EAGVAQSPRYKIIEKRQSVAFWCNPISGHATLYWYQQILGQGPKLLIQFQNNGVVDDSQLPKDRFSAERLKGVDSTLKIQPAKLEDSAVYLCASSLDGLATLFYEQYFGPGTRLTVT.

This CDR3 reads CSVHAGGGSSYNEQFF. The CDR3 DNA reads TGCAGCGTCCACGCCGGGGGCGGGAGCTCCTACAATGAGCAGTTCTTC. The rearrangement links TRBV29-1 to TRBJ2-1; possibly TRBD2 for D (7 bases). Germline-derived CDR1 and CDR2 are SQVTM and ANQGSEA. The CDR3 loop spans 16 amino acids. Trimming took 6 bases from V and 0 from J, leaving 18 bases between them.

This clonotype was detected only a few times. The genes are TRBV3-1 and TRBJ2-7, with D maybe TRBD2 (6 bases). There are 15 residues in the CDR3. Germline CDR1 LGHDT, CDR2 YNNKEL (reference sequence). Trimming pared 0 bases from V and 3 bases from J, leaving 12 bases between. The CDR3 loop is CASSQESGAGYEQYF. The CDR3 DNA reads TGTGCCAGCAGCCAAGAGAGTGGAGCGGGCTACGAGCAGTACTTC.

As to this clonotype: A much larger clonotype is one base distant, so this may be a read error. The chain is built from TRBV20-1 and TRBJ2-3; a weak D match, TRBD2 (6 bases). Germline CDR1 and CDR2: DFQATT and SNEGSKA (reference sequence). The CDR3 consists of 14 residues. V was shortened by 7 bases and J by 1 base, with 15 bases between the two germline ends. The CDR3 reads CSVSGRRRTDTQYF. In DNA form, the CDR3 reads TGCAGTGTTAGCGGTAGGCGGCGCACAGATACGCAGTATTTT.

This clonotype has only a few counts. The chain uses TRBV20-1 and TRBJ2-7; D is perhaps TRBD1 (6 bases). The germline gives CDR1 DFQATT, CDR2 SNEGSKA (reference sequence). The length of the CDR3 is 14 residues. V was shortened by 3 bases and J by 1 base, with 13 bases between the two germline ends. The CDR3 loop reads CSARQDRLSYEQYF. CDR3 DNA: TGCAGTGCTAGGCAGGACAGATTATCCTACGAGCAGTACTTC.

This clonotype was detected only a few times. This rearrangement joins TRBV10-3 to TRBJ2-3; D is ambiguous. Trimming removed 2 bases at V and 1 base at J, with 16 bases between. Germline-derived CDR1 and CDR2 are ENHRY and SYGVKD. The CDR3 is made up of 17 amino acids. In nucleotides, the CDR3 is TGTGCCATCAGTGAGGCCCCCCCCGGCGGAGGCACAGATACGCAGTATTTT. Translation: CAISEAPPGGGTDTQYF.

The CDR3 sequence: CAISEYSQETQYF. DNA for the CDR3: TGTGCCATCAGTGAATACAGCCAAGAGACCCAGTACTTC. V gene TRBV10-3 combines with J gene TRBJ2-4; D call uncertain. The J call is in doubt because the DNA end fits TRBJ2-5 better. The CDR3 contains 13 residues. Germline CDR1 and CDR2: ENHRY and SYGVKD.

CDR3 in amino acids: CSALGESSYEQYF. The CDR3, as DNA: TGCAGTGCCTTAGGTGAAAGCTCCTACGAGCAGTACTTC. The V and J genes are TRBV20-1 and TRBJ2-7; D is unresolved. From germline, CDR1 is DFQATT and CDR2 SNEGSKA (reference sequence). This CDR3 is 13 amino acids long. V was clipped by 6 bases and J by 0 bases, with 12 bases between them.

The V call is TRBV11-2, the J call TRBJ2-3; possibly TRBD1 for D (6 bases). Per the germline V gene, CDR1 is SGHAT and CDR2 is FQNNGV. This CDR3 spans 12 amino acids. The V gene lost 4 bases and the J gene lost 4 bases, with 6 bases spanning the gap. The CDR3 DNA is TGTGCCAGCAGCTACAGGGCAGATACGCAGTATTTT. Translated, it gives CASSYRADTQYF.